The 17 T cell receptor beta chains below come from one sample, sequenced in a study of cytomegalovirus exposure and HLA in healthy donors. Sequencing was performed with immunoSEQ multiplex PCR; in TCRdb, only in-frame clones are kept and a portion is missing. Here the sample spans approximately 99,000 clones, approximately 85% being singletons. The sample consisted of PBMCs. The receptors shown here come from a woman aged 18-29 years in good health and CMV-seronegative.

J is TRBJ2-7 and V is TRBV4-2, with a weak D call TRBD2 (6 bases). The CDR3 spans 15 residues. Germline lookup yields CDR1 LGHNA and CDR2 YNFKEQ. The V gene lost 4 bases and the J gene lost 5 bases, with 18 bases spanning the gap. The CDR3 sequence: CASSPLGLAGNEQYF. The CDR3 coding sequence is TGTGCCAGCAGCCCCCTTGGTTTGGCGGGGAACGAGCAGTACTTC.

The rearrangement uses TRBV15 and TRBJ2-3; 10 bases are a match to TRBD1. Per germline, CDR1 LNHNV and CDR2 YYDKDF (reference sequence). Trimming at V came to 3 bases and at J to 3 bases, leaving 6 bases not matched to a gene. This CDR3 region has 16 residues. The DNA of the CDR3 is TGTGCCACCAGCAGGGCTCGGGGACAGGGGACAGATACGCAGTATTTT. This translates into CATSRARGQGTDTQYF. Variable domain in full (rest from reference TRBV15 and TRBJ2-3): DAMVIQNPRYQVTQFGKPVTLSCSQTLNHNVMYWYQQKSSQAPKLLFHYYDKDFNNEADTPDNFQSRRPNTSFCFLDIRSPGLGDTAMYLCATSRARGQGTDTQYFGPGTRLTVL.

This rearrangement joins TRBV28 to TRBJ2-3; D not certain. The germline V gene has CDR1 MDHEN and CDR2 SYDVKM. The CDR3 is made up of 12 amino acids. Trimming shortened V by 5 bases and J by 6 bases, and 9 bases separated the two germline ends. The CDR3: CASSLTTDTQYF. Here the CDR3 DNA reads TGTGCCAGCAGTCTAACTACCGATACGCAGTATTTT.

The genes are TRBV4-1 and TRBJ1-5; 9 nucleotides line up with TRBD1. This CDR3 comprises 17 residues. The V gene end was trimmed by 4 bases and the J gene end by 0 bases; junction bases not matched to a gene: 7. CDR1 and CDR2 (germline): MGHRA, YSYEKL. The CDR3 bases are TGCGCCAGCAGCCCTCGACAGGGGGAAATTAGCAATCAGCCCCAGCATTTT. Its translation is CASSPRQGEISNQPQHF.

This clone was counted once. J is TRBJ1-5 and V is TRBV19; no clear D. The CDR3 is made up of 15 amino acids. Germline-derived CDR1 and CDR2 are LNHDA and SQIVND (reference sequence). V was trimmed by 1 base and J by 0 bases, leaving 7 bases between them. CDR3 sequence: CASSIVGGSNQPQHF. In nucleotides, the CDR3 is TGTGCCAGTAGTATAGTGGGAGGTAGCAATCAGCCCCAGCATTTT.

V and J are TRBV9 and TRBJ1-1; TRBD1 is a possible D gene (5 bases). Germline CDR1 and CDR2: SGDLS and YYNGEE. The CDR3 sequence is 14 residues long. The V end lost 0 bases, the J end lost 0 bases, and 6 bases lay between the germline ends. CDR3: CASSVGQLNTEAFF. CDR3 in DNA: TGTGCCAGCAGCGTAGGACAGCTGAACACTGAAGCTTTCTTT. Together with reference TRBV9 and TRBJ1-1, the CDR3 gives the full variable domain: DSGVTQTPKHLITATGQRVTLRCSPRSGDLSVYWYQQSLDQGLQFLIQYYNGEERAKGNILERFSAQQFPDLHSELNLSSLELGDSALYFCASSVGQLNTEAFFGQGTRLTVV.

The gene calls are TRBV4-1 and TRBJ2-3; 11 bases align to TRBD2. V was clipped by 0 bases and J by 6 bases; unmatched bases: 8. CDR3 length equals 17 residues. Germline V gene data show CDR1 as MGHRA and CDR2 as YSYEKL. Written as DNA, the CDR3 is TGCGCCAGCAGCCAAGAATTACTAGCGGGGGTCCGGGATACGCAGTATTTT. This sequence encodes CASSQELLAGVRDTQYF.

This rearrangement joins TRBV30 to TRBJ2-3; 8 nucleotides match TRBD2. This CDR3 contains 14 residues. V dropped 7 bases and J dropped 5; count of bases not matched to a gene: 11. The germline CDR1 and CDR2 sequences are GTSNPN and SVGIG (reference sequence). CDR3 loop: CASAAGSGEDTQYF. DNA of the CDR3: TGTGCCTCCGCCGCGGGTAGCGGGGAAGATACGCAGTATTTT. Full variable domain (missing parts from reference TRBV30 and TRBJ2-3): SQTIHQWPATLVQPVGSPLSLECTVEGTSNPNLYWYRQAAGRGLQLLFYSVGIGQISSEVPQNLSASRPQDRQFILSSKKLLLSDSGFYLCASAAGSGEDTQYFGPGTRLTVL.

The chain recombines TRBV9 with TRBJ2-3, with 8 nucleotides matching TRBD2. With 2 bases clipped from V and 5 bases from J, the junction kept 13 bases outside the gene matches. The germline V gene encodes CDR1 SGDLS and CDR2 YYNGEE. This CDR3 has 17 residues. The CDR3 bases are TGTGCCAGCAGCGTCGACGTCGGCGGGGGGTTATTAGATACGCAGTATTTT. This sequence encodes CASSVDVGGGLLDTQYF.

J is TRBJ2-1 and V is TRBV9, with D possibly matching TRBD1 (7 bases). Germline CDR1 is SGDLS and CDR2 is YYNGEE. This CDR3 contains 15 residues. V was clipped by 4 bases and J by 4 bases, with 15 bases between them. CDR3 sequence: CASSLMEGAYNEQFF. Written as DNA, the CDR3 is TGTGCCAGCAGCTTAATGGAGGGGGCGTACAATGAGCAGTTCTTC.

For the CDR3, the DNA is TGTGCCAGCAGCGTCTCAGACACCATATATTTT. Translation gives CASSVSDTIYF. This rearrangement joins TRBV9 to TRBJ1-3; D is uncertain. The CDR3 loop spans 11 amino acids. Between the trimmed V and J ends, which lost 2 bases and 8 bases, there was a span of 5 bases. Germline values: CDR1 SGDLS, CDR2 YYNGEE.

This chain joins TRBV12-5 and TRBJ2-2; 7 nucleotides match TRBD1. With 0 bases clipped from V and 6 bases from J, the junction kept 1 base outside the gene matches. There are 14 residues in the CDR3. Germline loops: CDR1 LGHNT, CDR2 FRNRAP. The CDR3 reads CASGLVQGAGELFF. The DNA for the CDR3 is TGTGCTAGTGGTTTGGTGCAGGGGGCCGGGGAGCTGTTTTTT.

This clone has only a few counts. The chain employs TRBV19 and TRBJ1-5; 9 positions agree with TRBD1. The V and J ends lost 7 bases and 6 bases, in that order; junction bases with no gene match: 7. The CDR3 is made up of 14 amino acids. Germline CDR1 LNHDA, CDR2 SQIVND (reference sequence). CDR3 DNA sequence: TGTGCCAGTATCGCGGACAGGGGCAGTCAGCCCCAGCATTTT. Translation: CASIADRGSQPQHF.

The J gene is TRBJ1-4, the V gene TRBV6-5, with 10 bases identical to TRBD1. V was clipped by 8 bases and J by 8 bases; unmatched bases: 8. The CDR3 spans 14 residues. Germline V gives CDR1 MNHEY, CDR2 SVGAGI. In DNA form, the CDR3 reads TGTGCCAGCCGTAGACAGGGGGCGAAAGAAAAACTGTTTTTT. It specifies CASRRQGAKEKLFF.

Here the CDR3 reads CASSQGSGRATNEKLFF. In DNA, the CDR3 is TGCGCCAGCAGCCAAGGTTCAGGAAGAGCAACTAATGAAAAACTGTTTTTT. The genes are TRBV4-1 and TRBJ1-4; D is uncertain. The CDR3 consists of 17 residues. Trimming stripped 1 base from V and 0 bases from J, with 12 bases between. CDR1 is MGHRA, CDR2 YSYEKL, per germline.

Here the CDR3 DNA reads TGTGCCAGCAGTTTCAGAGGCAGGGTCCCCTACGAGCAGTACTTC. It is translated as CASSFRGRVPYEQYF. This rearrangement joins TRBV28 to TRBJ2-7; TRBD1 might be the D (5 bases). The CDR3 has 15 residues. CDR1 and CDR2 (germline): MDHEN, SYDVKM. Trimming shortened V by 3 bases and J by 2 bases, and 14 bases separated the two germline ends. Full variable domain (remainder filled in from reference TRBV28 and TRBJ2-7): DVKVTQSSRYLVKRTGEKVFLECVQDMDHENMFWYRQDPGLGLRLIYFSYDVKMKEKGDIPEGYSVSREKKERFSLILESASTNQTSMYLCASSFRGRVPYEQYFGPGTRLTVT.

This chain links TRBV6-4 with TRBJ2-3; TRBD2 matches 10 bases. The ends lost 5 bases at V and 0 bases at J; junction bases unmatched: 2. From germline, CDR1 is MRHNA and CDR2 SNTAGT. The length of the CDR3 is 15 residues. The CDR3 DNA sequence: TGTGCCAGCAGTAGCGGGGGGGCTAGCACAGATACGCAGTATTTT. The encoded protein is CASSSGGASTDTQYF.